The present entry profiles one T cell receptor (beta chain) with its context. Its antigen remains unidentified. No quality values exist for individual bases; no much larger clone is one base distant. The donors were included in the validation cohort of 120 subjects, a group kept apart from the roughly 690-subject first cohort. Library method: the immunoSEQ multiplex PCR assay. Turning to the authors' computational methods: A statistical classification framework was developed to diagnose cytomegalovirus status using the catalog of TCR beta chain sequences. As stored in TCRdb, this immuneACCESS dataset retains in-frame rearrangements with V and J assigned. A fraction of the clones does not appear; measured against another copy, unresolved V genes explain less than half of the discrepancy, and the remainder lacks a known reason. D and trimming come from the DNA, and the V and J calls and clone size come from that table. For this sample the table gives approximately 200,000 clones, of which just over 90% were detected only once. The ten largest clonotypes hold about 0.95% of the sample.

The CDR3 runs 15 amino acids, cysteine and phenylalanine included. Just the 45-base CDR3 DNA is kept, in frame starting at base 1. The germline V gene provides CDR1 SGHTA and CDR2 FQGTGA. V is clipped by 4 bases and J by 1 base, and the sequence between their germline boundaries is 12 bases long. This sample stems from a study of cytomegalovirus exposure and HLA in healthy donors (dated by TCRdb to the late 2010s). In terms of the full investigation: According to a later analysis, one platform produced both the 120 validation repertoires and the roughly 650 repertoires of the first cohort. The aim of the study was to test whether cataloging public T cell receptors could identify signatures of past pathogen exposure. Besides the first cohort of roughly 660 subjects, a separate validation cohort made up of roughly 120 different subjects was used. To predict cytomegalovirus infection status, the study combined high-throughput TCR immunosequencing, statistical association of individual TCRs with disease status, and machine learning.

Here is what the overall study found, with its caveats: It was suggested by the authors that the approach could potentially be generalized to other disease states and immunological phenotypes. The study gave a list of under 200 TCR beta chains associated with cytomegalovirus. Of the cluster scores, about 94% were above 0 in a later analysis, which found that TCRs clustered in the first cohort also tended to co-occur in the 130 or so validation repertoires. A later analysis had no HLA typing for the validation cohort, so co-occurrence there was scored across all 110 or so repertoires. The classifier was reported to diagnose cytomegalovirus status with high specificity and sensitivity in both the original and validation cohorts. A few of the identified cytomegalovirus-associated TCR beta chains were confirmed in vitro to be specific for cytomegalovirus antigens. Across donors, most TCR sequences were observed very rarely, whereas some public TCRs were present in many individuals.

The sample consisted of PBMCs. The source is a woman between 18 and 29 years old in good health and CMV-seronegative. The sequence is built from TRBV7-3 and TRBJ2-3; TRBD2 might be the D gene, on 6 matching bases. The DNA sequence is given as TGTGCCAGCAGCTCCTTTCCGGGGGGCACAGATACGCAGTATTTT. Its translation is CASSSFPGGTDTQYF.